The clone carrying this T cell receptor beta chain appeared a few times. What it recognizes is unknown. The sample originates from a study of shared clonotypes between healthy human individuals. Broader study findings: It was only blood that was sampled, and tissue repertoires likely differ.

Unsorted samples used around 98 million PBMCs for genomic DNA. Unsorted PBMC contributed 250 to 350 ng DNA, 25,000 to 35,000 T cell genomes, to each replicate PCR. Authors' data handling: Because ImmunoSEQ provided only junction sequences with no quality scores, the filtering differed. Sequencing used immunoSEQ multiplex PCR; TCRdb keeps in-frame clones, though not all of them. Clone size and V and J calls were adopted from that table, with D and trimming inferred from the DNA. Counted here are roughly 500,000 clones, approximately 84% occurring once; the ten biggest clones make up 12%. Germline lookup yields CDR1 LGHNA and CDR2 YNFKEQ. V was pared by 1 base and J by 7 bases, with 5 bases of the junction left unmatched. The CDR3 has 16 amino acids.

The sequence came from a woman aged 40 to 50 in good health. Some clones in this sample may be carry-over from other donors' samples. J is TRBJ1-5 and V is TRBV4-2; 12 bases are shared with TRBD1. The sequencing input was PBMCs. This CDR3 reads CASSQVGQGAGQPQHF. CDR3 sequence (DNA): TGTGCCAGCAGCCAAGTGGGACAGGGGGCTGGACAGCCCCAGCATTTT.